This TCR beta chain was profiled in a study of cytomegalovirus exposure and HLA in healthy donors (dated by TCRdb to the late 2010s). Notes on the research overall: An earlier analysis of 550 to 700 of the donors reported 250 to 300 Gb of sequence data and 117 million unique TCR beta sequences from 150 million to 200 million T cells. In an earlier analysis of more than 550 of the donors, high-throughput TCR beta sequencing was used to judge whether each TCR beta V gene segment behaved as functional or pseudogenic. Of the roughly 420 genotyped donors, approximately 80% were placed in the genetic ancestry cluster associated with self-reported Caucasian donors. Five DR-DQ haplotypes were handled as single units for association and clustering, since linkage in the cohort was strong. Approximately 310 gigabases of sequencing data and 78 million or so unique TCR sequences were included in an early release covering over 600 HLA-typed donors. A later analysis re-analyzed previously published TCR beta repertoires from roughly 690 donors and added high-resolution HLA genotyping to study TCR occurrence patterns. In a later genetic analysis, genome-wide SNP genotypes for about three fifths of the roughly 670 donors were used, and that subset was treated as a discovery cohort. Alongside the repertoire data, information on donor age, sex, ethnicity and CMV serostatus was compiled. On average, 235,054 unique TCR beta nucleotide sequences were sequenced per donor among some 430 genotyped donors of the cohort, with about 19% of those sequences being non-productive. Typing coverage differed by locus: A, B, C, DRB1 and DQB1 were typed in about 620-640 donors, DQA1 in 500 to 550, DPA1 in 606, and DPB1 in 450 to 480. High-throughput TCR immunosequencing, statistical association of individual TCRs with disease status, and machine learning were combined to predict cytomegalovirus infection status. The T cell repertoires of several hundred subjects were profiled by immunosequencing and related to cytomegalovirus serostatus. Both class I and class II loci were covered by HLA typing, at four-digit resolution. All discovery cohort repertoires had been generated on a single sequencing platform. Along with the approximately 600-subject first cohort, a separate validation cohort of roughly 110 different subjects was used. The study aimed to test whether signatures of past pathogen exposure could be identified by cataloging public T cell receptors. The later analysis used no new phenotypic data to find candidate immune exposures, relying instead on TCR beta sequences and their occurrence across donors.

The CDR3 numbers 13 residues from cysteine through phenylalanine. The sequence is cut down to CDR3 DNA, 39 bases in frame from base 1. Via the germline V gene (reference sequence), CDR1 is LNHDA and CDR2 SQIVND. Trimming costs V 8 bases and J 4 bases, and their ends lie 12 bases apart. Libraries were constructed by the immunoSEQ multiplex PCR assay. A mixture of 60 forward primers for TCR Vbeta segments and 13 reverse primers for TCR Jbeta segments was used in the multiplex PCR. The CDR3 region of rearranged TCR beta genes was amplified from genomic DNA with a multiplex PCR assay. On the Illumina HiSeq System, the amplified TCR beta libraries were sequenced as 87-base-pair reads. The study's processing was this. A later analysis counted around 72 million unique TCR beta chains across the 550 to 700 repertoires, and 10 million to 12 million of these chains were shared by at least two donors. Raw reads were error-corrected and collapsed into unique sequences with a nearest-neighbor algorithm that merged closely related sequences to remove PCR and sequencing errors. CDR3 sequences were aligned to IMGT reference sequences to assign V, D and J gene segments. For a sequence to be retained, at least a six-nucleotide match to both a V gene segment and a J gene segment was required. Rearrangements were classified as productive when the CDR3 lacked stop codons and remained in frame with V and J, and all other rearrangements were classified as non-productive. Following IMGT convention, CDR3 was defined as the stretch from the second conserved V-encoded cysteine to the conserved J-encoded phenylalanine. The earlier analysis of about 530 of the donors excluded any sequence lacking an unambiguous match to a single V gene segment. An earlier analysis of 587 of the donors called V segments functional above 56.7% productive rearrangements and segregating when the between-donor standard deviation exceeded 5%. A statistical classification framework was built to diagnose cytomegalovirus status from the catalog of TCR beta chain sequences. In a later analysis, V and J genes were assigned by comparing TCR nucleotide sequences against IMGT/GENE-DB human TR gene sequences. In a later analysis, CDR3 sequences and most-parsimonious VDJ recombination scenarios were assigned using the TCRdist pipeline. A later analysis defined each TCR beta chain by its CDR3 amino acid sequence plus V-gene family, and excluded reads lacking a unique V-gene family. In a later analysis, fewer than 650 highly shared, low-generation-probability nucleotide sequences were removed to address suspected cross-contamination and a sequencing artifact. In a later analysis, a clonal expansion index for each public chain was calculated from normalized within-repertoire ranks of inferred template counts. Generation probabilities in a later analysis came from a VDJ recombination model fitted to out-of-frame rearrangements, and those results were checked against IGoR. In a later analysis, hypergeometric tests were used to score TCR-TCR, TCR-HLA and TCR-CMV co-occurrence, with a repertoire-size bias correction applied to TCR pairs. To estimate false discovery rates, a later analysis permuted the HLA or CMV assignments 20 times. In a later analysis, co-occurring TCRs were grouped with DBSCAN, and TCRdist sequence similarity was added when clustering was performed within HLA-allele-positive subsets. Repertoires with fewer than 30,000 or more than 120,000 public chains were left out of co-occurrence clustering, as were several repertoires with anomalous nucleotide sharing. TCRdb took this table from immuneACCESS and kept in-frame rearrangements with V and J called. Such tables lack part of the clones; where checked against another copy, unresolved V genes explain under half of the gap, and the rest is unexplained. V, J and clone size derive from that table, while D and trimming were established from the DNA sequence. The table of this sample itemizes 200,000 or so clones. The ten biggest clones cover 0.95% to 1.3% of the sample.

For this clone: The target of this receptor is not known.

General conclusions and limits of the study: A later analysis associated 15,000 or so TCR beta sequences with specific HLA alleles at a false discovery rate of 0.05. According to a later analysis, most CMV-associated TCR beta chains appeared to be HLA-restricted, and the HLA associations seemed to be driven largely by CMV exposure. Compared with equally common non-associated chains, HLA-associated TCR beta chains in a later analysis were more clonally expanded and had lower generation probabilities. Over 15 rarely observed V segments, including chromosome 9 orphons, were excluded from the earlier analysis of approximately 500 of the donors because counts were too low. The sequencing pipeline was judged likely to have produced a cluster of highly shared sequence variants as a technical artifact. Compared with the 666-donor mean, donors in an Asian-associated ancestry cluster had fewer N-insertions in productive TCRs, according to a later genetic analysis. Sequencing depth was assumed to be roughly uniform across donors in the presence/absence analyses, though that assumption may not hold. According to a later analysis, TCR association rates differed among HLA loci, with DRB1 alleles showing the most associated TCRs and HLA-C alleles showing the fewest. The classifier was reported to diagnose cytomegalovirus status with high specificity and sensitivity in both the original cohort and the validation cohort. Only TCR beta chains were sequenced in this cohort, and the absence of alpha or paired-chain data limited detectable features. CMV serostatus was the only immune exposure information available for the cohort. An association between a missense DCLRE1C variant and V-gene and J-gene trimming of TCR beta chains was found in a later genetic analysis and replicated in an independent cohort. The study listed 164 TCR beta chains as associated with cytomegalovirus. Because HLA typing was missing for some donors at each locus, association tests included only the typed subset. Linkage disequilibrium might explain the correlated functional status among segregating V segments, but an unknown experimental factor could not be ruled out. In an earlier analysis of over 550 of the donors, most TCR beta V segments were observed in productive rearrangements about 87% or about 30% of the time, broadly matching IMGT annotations. The 87-base-pair reads could not distinguish some IMGT-functional V segments, including TRBV6-2 and TRBV6-3, so those segments were excluded. Across donors, most TCR sequences were observed very rarely, whereas some public TCRs were present in many individuals. Strong co-occurrence of HLA alleles, especially DR and DQ, made assigning TCR associations to individual alleles difficult. The authors suggested that the approach could potentially be generalized to other disease states and immunological phenotypes. A few of the identified cytomegalovirus-associated TCR beta chains were confirmed in vitro to be specific for cytomegalovirus antigens. A further reported finding was that TCR beta sequences accurately predicted the HLA-A and HLA-B alleles for most subjects in the first cohort. According to a later analysis, parvovirus B19, influenza, CMV and Epstein-Barr virus appeared linked to several top co-occurrence clusters.

The cohort comprised hundreds of healthy bone marrow donors. All cohort members were sampled while nominally healthy, although unrecorded immune exposures were likely present. The donor was CMV seropositive and was included in the group of approximately 310 seropositive cohort members. Each donor provided a peripheral blood sample, and peripheral blood mononuclear cells were used for TCR beta sequencing. Genomic DNA extraction from the blood cell samples was performed with the Qiagen DNeasy Blood Extraction Kit. The material sequenced was PBMCs. This receptor was obtained from a girl aged 2-10 years in good health and CMV-seropositive. This receptor chain uses TRBV19 and TRBJ1-5, with TRBD1 tentatively as D gene (5 bases match). The CDR3 region: CASVDTLNQPQHF. The DNA reads TGTGCCAGTGTGGACACTCTAAATCAGCCCCAGCATTTT.